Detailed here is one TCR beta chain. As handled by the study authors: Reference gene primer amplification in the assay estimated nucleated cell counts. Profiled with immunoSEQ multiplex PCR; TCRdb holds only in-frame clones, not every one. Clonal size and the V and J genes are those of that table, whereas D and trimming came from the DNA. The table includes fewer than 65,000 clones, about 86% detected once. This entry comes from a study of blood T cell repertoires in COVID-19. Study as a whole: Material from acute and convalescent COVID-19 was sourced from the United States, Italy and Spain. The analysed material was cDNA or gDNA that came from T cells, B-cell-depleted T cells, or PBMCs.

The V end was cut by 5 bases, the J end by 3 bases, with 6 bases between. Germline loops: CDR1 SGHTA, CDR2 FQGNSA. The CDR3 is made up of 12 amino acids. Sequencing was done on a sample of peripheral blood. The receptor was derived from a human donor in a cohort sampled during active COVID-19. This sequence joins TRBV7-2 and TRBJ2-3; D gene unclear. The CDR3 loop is CASSPTTDTQYF. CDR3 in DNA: TGTGCCAGCAGCCCGACTACAGATACGCAGTATTTT.